These T cell receptor beta chains were read from a single sample in a study of siplizumab effects on memory and regulatory T cells. Only in-frame clones appear in the TCRdb table, and some are missing; sequencing was by immunoSEQ multiplex PCR. The repertoire includes more than 85,000 clones, under 95% of them detected once, and approximately 0.66% sits in the top ten. The sequenced sample was Tregs sorted from blood. The receptor set was obtained from a human donor in good health. The CDR3 runs from the conserved cysteine through the conserved F or W. Fields, in order: V gene, clone size, D gene, J gene, CDR3 length, CDR3 DNA, CDR3 protein. D genes are given only for firm matches. Clone size, where shown, is once, few, many, or a class for clones that have expanded.

v_gene: TRBV30
abundance: -
d_gene: TRBD2
j_gene: TRBJ2-1
len: 14
CDR3nt: TGTGCCTGGAATAGCGGGAGAAACTACAATGAGCAGTTCTTC
CDR3aa: CAWNSGRNYNEQFF

v_gene: TRBV5-1
abundance: once
d_gene: -
j_gene: TRBJ2-7
len: 14
CDR3nt: TGCGCCAGCAGCTTGGGCACAAAGACCTACGAGCAGTACTTC
CDR3aa: CASSLGTKTYEQYF

v_gene: TRBV5-1
abundance: once
d_gene: TRBD1
j_gene: TRBJ2-5
len: 14
CDR3nt: TGCGCCAGCAGCTTGGGTGGACAGGTAGAGACCCAGTACTTC
CDR3aa: CASSLGGQVETQYF

v_gene: TRBV19
abundance: -
d_gene: -
j_gene: TRBJ2-7
len: 13
CDR3nt: TGTGCCAGTAGTATTCACCCACGTAACGAGCAGTACTTC
CDR3aa: CASSIHPRNEQYF

v_gene: TRBV11-2
abundance: -
d_gene: TRBD2
j_gene: TRBJ2-1
len: 15
CDR3nt: TGTGCCAGCAGCTTAGGCGGGAGGAACTACAATGAGCAGTTCTTC
CDR3aa: CASSLGGRNYNEQFF

v_gene: TRBV5-4
abundance: -
d_gene: -
j_gene: TRBJ1-3
len: 14
CDR3nt: TGTGCCAGCAGCTTGGGAGGGTTAGGAAACACCATATATTTT
CDR3aa: CASSLGGLGNTIYF

v_gene: TRBV6-6
abundance: -
d_gene: -
j_gene: TRBJ1-2
len: 13
CDR3nt: TGTGCCAGCAGTTACTCCAGTAACTATGGCTACACCTTC
CDR3aa: CASSYSSNYGYTF

v_gene: TRBV28
abundance: -
d_gene: TRBD1
j_gene: TRBJ2-7
len: 15
CDR3nt: TGTGCCAGCAGTTTAATAGGGACAGGGGTTTACGAGCAGTACTTC
CDR3aa: CASSLIGTGVYEQYF

v_gene: TRBV7-3
abundance: -
d_gene: -
j_gene: TRBJ2-5
len: 13
CDR3nt: TGTGCCAGCAGCTTAGGAGGACTGGAGACCCAGTACTTC
CDR3aa: CASSLGGLETQYF

v_gene: TRBV11-2
abundance: -
d_gene: -
j_gene: TRBJ1-2
len: 12
CDR3nt: TGTGCCAGCAGCCCCCAGATGGCGGCTATTACCTTC
CDR3aa: CASSPQMAAITF

v_gene: TRBV6-1
abundance: -
d_gene: TRBD1
j_gene: TRBJ2-5
len: 15
CDR3nt: TGTGCCAGCAGATCCCGGGACAGGGGTCTCACAATGGAGTACTTC
CDR3aa: CASRSRDRGLTMEYF

v_gene: TRBV29-1
abundance: -
d_gene: -
j_gene: TRBJ2-2
len: 15
CDR3nt: TGCAGCGTTGAATCGCGGGGAATACCCACCGGGGAGCTGTTTTTT
CDR3aa: CSVESRGIPTGELFF

v_gene: TRBV5-1
abundance: -
d_gene: TRBD1
j_gene: TRBJ2-1
len: 15
CDR3nt: TGCGCCAGCATGAACCGGGACAGAAAATACAATGAGCAGTTCTTC
CDR3aa: CASMNRDRKYNEQFF

v_gene: TRBV11-2
abundance: -
d_gene: -
j_gene: TRBJ2-7
len: 14
CDR3nt: TGTGCCAGCAGTTTTGTGGCGGGAATCTACGAGCAGTACTTC
CDR3aa: CASSFVAGIYEQYF

v_gene: TRBV11-3
abundance: -
d_gene: -
j_gene: TRBJ2-2
len: 15
CDR3nt: TGTGCCAGCAGCTTAGAGGGGGTCGCGTCCGGGGAGCTGTTTTTT
CDR3aa: CASSLEGVASGELFF

v_gene: TRBV5-1
abundance: -
d_gene: -
j_gene: TRBJ2-7
len: 12
CDR3nt: TGCGCCAGCAGCGAACAGGGATACGAGCAGTACTTC
CDR3aa: CASSEQGYEQYF

v_gene: TRBV19
abundance: -
d_gene: -
j_gene: TRBJ2-2
len: 17
CDR3nt: TGTGCCAGTACCAACCCCGGTGCAAATGCGAACACCGGGGAGCTGTTTTTT
CDR3aa: CASTNPGANANTGELFF

v_gene: TRBV4-2
abundance: -
d_gene: -
j_gene: TRBJ1-1
len: 14
CDR3nt: TGTGCCAGCAGCCAAGATTGGGTGAACACTGAAGCTTTCTTT
CDR3aa: CASSQDWVNTEAFF

v_gene: TRBV5-1
abundance: -
d_gene: -
j_gene: TRBJ1-1
len: 14
CDR3nt: TGCGCCAGCAGCTTGGCCAGACAGAATTCTGAAGCTTTCTTT
CDR3aa: CASSLARQNSEAFF

v_gene: TRBV9
abundance: -
d_gene: -
j_gene: TRBJ2-1
len: 15
CDR3nt: TGTGCCAGCAGCGTAGAACTGACCTCCTACAATGAGCAGTTCTTC
CDR3aa: CASSVELTSYNEQFF

v_gene: TRBV29-1
abundance: -
d_gene: -
j_gene: TRBJ2-2
len: 15
CDR3nt: TGCAGCGTTGTGGGTACAGTTGATAACACCGGGGAGCTGTTTTTT
CDR3aa: CSVVGTVDNTGELFF

v_gene: TRBV4-1
abundance: -
d_gene: -
j_gene: TRBJ2-1
len: 16
CDR3nt: TGCGCCAGCAGCCAAGTGTTGAGAACCTCCTACAATGAGCAGTTCTTC
CDR3aa: CASSQVLRTSYNEQFF

v_gene: TRBV28
abundance: -
d_gene: TRBD2
j_gene: TRBJ2-2
len: 15
CDR3nt: TGTGCCAGTGGCATAGCGGGAGGTGGTTCCGGGGAGCTGTTTTTT
CDR3aa: CASGIAGGGSGELFF

v_gene: TRBV11-2
abundance: -
d_gene: TRBD2
j_gene: TRBJ2-1
len: 16
CDR3nt: TGTGCCAGCAGCAAAGGGACTAGCGGGGCCTACAATGAGCAGTTCTTC
CDR3aa: CASSKGTSGAYNEQFF

v_gene: TRBV5-1
abundance: -
d_gene: TRBD2
j_gene: TRBJ2-1
len: 15
CDR3nt: TGCGCCAGCAGCTTGATGGCTAGCGGGTACAATGAGCAGTTCTTC
CDR3aa: CASSLMASGYNEQFF

v_gene: TRBV28
abundance: -
d_gene: -
j_gene: TRBJ1-5
len: 15
CDR3nt: TGTGCCAGCAGTTTAACAGGGTATAGCAATCAGCCCCAGCATTTT
CDR3aa: CASSLTGYSNQPQHF

v_gene: TRBV7-2
abundance: -
d_gene: -
j_gene: TRBJ2-7
len: 12
CDR3nt: TGTGCCAGCAGCCCCGGGGGTTACGAGCAGTACTTC
CDR3aa: CASSPGGYEQYF

v_gene: TRBV6-1
abundance: -
d_gene: -
j_gene: TRBJ1-5
len: 15
CDR3nt: TGTGCCAGCATGGGGGGCGTAGGACGCTGGCAGCCCCAGCATTTT
CDR3aa: CASMGGVGRWQPQHF

v_gene: TRBV10-3
abundance: -
d_gene: -
j_gene: TRBJ1-3
len: 13
CDR3nt: TGTGCCATCAGACCCGACTCTGGAAACACCATATATTTT
CDR3aa: CAIRPDSGNTIYF

v_gene: TRBV28
abundance: -
d_gene: -
j_gene: TRBJ2-7
len: 13
CDR3nt: TGTGCCAGCAGATTCCTTAGCTCCTACGAGCAGTACTTC
CDR3aa: CASRFLSSYEQYF

v_gene: TRBV28
abundance: -
d_gene: TRBD1
j_gene: TRBJ1-5
len: 15
CDR3nt: TGTGCCAGCTTTAAAACAACAGGGGGCAGTCAGCCCCAGCATTTT
CDR3aa: CASFKTTGGSQPQHF

v_gene: TRBV10-2
abundance: once
d_gene: -
j_gene: TRBJ2-3
len: 14
CDR3nt: TGCGCCGGAAAGGACCGGGTGGGATCAGATACGCAGTATTTT
CDR3aa: CAGKDRVGSDTQYF

v_gene: TRBV11-3
abundance: -
d_gene: -
j_gene: TRBJ2-1
len: 12
CDR3nt: TGTGCCAGCGAGCGGGACAACAATGAGCAGTTCTTC
CDR3aa: CASERDNNEQFF

v_gene: TRBV7-2
abundance: once
d_gene: -
j_gene: TRBJ1-3
len: 14
CDR3nt: TGTGCCAGCAGCTCGACTAACTCTGGAAACACCATATATTTT
CDR3aa: CASSSTNSGNTIYF

v_gene: TRBV2
abundance: -
d_gene: -
j_gene: TRBJ1-1
len: 14
CDR3nt: TGTGCCAGCAGCCCGGCCTGGGGGAACACTGAAGCTTTCTTT
CDR3aa: CASSPAWGNTEAFF

v_gene: TRBV2
abundance: -
d_gene: -
j_gene: TRBJ2-2
len: 15
CDR3nt: TGTGCCAGCAGTGAAGCGGGCCCAGACACCGGGGAGCTGTTTTTT
CDR3aa: CASSEAGPDTGELFF

v_gene: TRBV28
abundance: -
d_gene: -
j_gene: TRBJ2-3
len: 15
CDR3nt: TGTGCCACCGAAATGGGGTTAGTGGTCACAGATACGCAGTATTTT
CDR3aa: CATEMGLVVTDTQYF

v_gene: TRBV7-3
abundance: -
d_gene: TRBD2
j_gene: TRBJ2-1
len: 15
CDR3nt: TGTGCCAGCAGCGCTAGCGGGATCTCCTACAATGAGCAGTTCTTC
CDR3aa: CASSASGISYNEQFF

v_gene: TRBV6-5
abundance: -
d_gene: -
j_gene: TRBJ2-5
len: 15
CDR3nt: TGTGCCAGCAGATCATCCGGGGGCGGTTGGGAGACCCAGTACTTC
CDR3aa: CASRSSGGGWETQYF

v_gene: TRBV27
abundance: -
d_gene: -
j_gene: TRBJ2-3
len: 14
CDR3nt: TGTGCCAGCAGTTTAGTTCAGGGGGGAGATACGCAGTATTTT
CDR3aa: CASSLVQGGDTQYF

v_gene: TRBV19
abundance: -
d_gene: TRBD1
j_gene: TRBJ2-1
len: 17
CDR3nt: TGTGCCAGTAGTTCTAGTTACCGGGACAGGGTGTACAATGAGCAGTTCTTC
CDR3aa: CASSSSYRDRVYNEQFF

v_gene: TRBV5-5
abundance: -
d_gene: TRBD2
j_gene: TRBJ2-5
len: 18
CDR3nt: TGTGCCAGCAGCTTGGGGACTAGCGGGATAGCTACGCAAGAGACCCAGTACTTC
CDR3aa: CASSLGTSGIATQETQYF

v_gene: TRBV5-1
abundance: -
d_gene: -
j_gene: TRBJ2-1
len: 15
CDR3nt: TGCGCCAGCACGGTACGCGTGGGAAGTTACAATGAGCAGTTCTTC
CDR3aa: CASTVRVGSYNEQFF

v_gene: TRBV19
abundance: -
d_gene: -
j_gene: TRBJ2-5
len: 13
CDR3nt: TGTGCCAGTAGTGCCCGACGCCAAGAGACCCAGTACTTC
CDR3aa: CASSARRQETQYF

v_gene: TRBV7-9
abundance: -
d_gene: TRBD2
j_gene: TRBJ2-3
len: 17
CDR3nt: TGTGCCAGCAGCTTAGTACTAGCGTATTCCTTCACAGATACGCAGTATTTT
CDR3aa: CASSLVLAYSFTDTQYF

v_gene: TRBV5-1
abundance: -
d_gene: TRBD1
j_gene: TRBJ1-1
len: 14
CDR3nt: TGCGCCAGCAGCTTAACAGGGGGGATCACTGAAGCTTTCTTT
CDR3aa: CASSLTGGITEAFF

v_gene: TRBV4-1
abundance: once
d_gene: -
j_gene: TRBJ2-1
len: 17
CDR3nt: TGCGCCAGCAGCCAAGCCCCCGTGGGGGTATCCTACAATGAGCAGTTCTTC
CDR3aa: CASSQAPVGVSYNEQFF

v_gene: TRBV4-2
abundance: -
d_gene: TRBD2
j_gene: TRBJ2-7
len: 18
CDR3nt: TGTGCCAGCAGCCAAGATGGGTCGGGAGGGCCGAACCCCTACGAGCAGTACTTC
CDR3aa: CASSQDGSGGPNPYEQYF

v_gene: TRBV5-1
abundance: once
d_gene: -
j_gene: TRBJ2-7
len: 14
CDR3nt: TGCGCCAGCAGCTTGGCGGGGAACTCCTACGAGCAGTACTTC
CDR3aa: CASSLAGNSYEQYF

v_gene: TRBV14
abundance: -
d_gene: -
j_gene: TRBJ1-4
len: 14
CDR3nt: TGTGCCAGCAGCCATATTCAGCCTGGTGAAAAACTGTTTTTT
CDR3aa: CASSHIQPGEKLFF

v_gene: TRBV7-6
abundance: -
d_gene: -
j_gene: TRBJ1-1
len: 15
CDR3nt: TGTGCCAGCAGCTTAGCTCTCGCAGGGGTAACTGAAGCTTTCTTT
CDR3aa: CASSLALAGVTEAFF

v_gene: TRBV9
abundance: -
d_gene: -
j_gene: TRBJ2-7
len: 13
CDR3nt: TGTGCCAGCAGCGTGGGACCGGTCTACGAGCAGTACTTC
CDR3aa: CASSVGPVYEQYF

v_gene: TRBV20-1
abundance: -
d_gene: -
j_gene: TRBJ2-7
len: 11
CDR3nt: TGCAGTGCTAGGGTTAGGGGGAAGCAGTACTTC
CDR3aa: CSARVRGKQYF

v_gene: TRBV27
abundance: -
d_gene: TRBD1
j_gene: TRBJ2-7
len: 14
CDR3nt: TGTGCCAGCAGTAAACAGGGGCGGGCTTACGAGCAGTACTTC
CDR3aa: CASSKQGRAYEQYF

v_gene: TRBV27
abundance: -
d_gene: -
j_gene: TRBJ2-7
len: 15
CDR3nt: TGTGCCAGCAGTTTAAAATTGGGGGCTTTCTACGAGCAGTACTTC
CDR3aa: CASSLKLGAFYEQYF

v_gene: TRBV30
abundance: -
d_gene: -
j_gene: TRBJ2-4
len: 11
CDR3nt: TGTGCCTGGAGTGTTGCCCACATTCAGTACTTC
CDR3aa: CAWSVAHIQYF

v_gene: TRBV7-3
abundance: -
d_gene: TRBD2
j_gene: TRBJ2-1
len: 18
CDR3nt: TGTGCCAGCAGCTTAACGGCGACTAGCGGGAGGTTTTACAATGAGCAGTTCTTC
CDR3aa: CASSLTATSGRFYNEQFF

v_gene: TRBV6-1
abundance: -
d_gene: TRBD1
j_gene: TRBJ1-1
len: 15
CDR3nt: TGTGCCAGCAGGGACAGGGGGACTATGAACACTGAAGCTTTCTTT
CDR3aa: CASRDRGTMNTEAFF

v_gene: TRBV9
abundance: -
d_gene: -
j_gene: TRBJ2-7
len: 12
CDR3nt: TGTGCCAGCAGTCCCCCCTCCTACGAGCAGTACTTC
CDR3aa: CASSPPSYEQYF

v_gene: TRBV5-1
abundance: -
d_gene: TRBD2
j_gene: TRBJ2-7
len: 16
CDR3nt: TGCGCCAGCAGCTTAGAGGCTAGCGGGAGGGCGAACGAGCAGTACTTC
CDR3aa: CASSLEASGRANEQYF